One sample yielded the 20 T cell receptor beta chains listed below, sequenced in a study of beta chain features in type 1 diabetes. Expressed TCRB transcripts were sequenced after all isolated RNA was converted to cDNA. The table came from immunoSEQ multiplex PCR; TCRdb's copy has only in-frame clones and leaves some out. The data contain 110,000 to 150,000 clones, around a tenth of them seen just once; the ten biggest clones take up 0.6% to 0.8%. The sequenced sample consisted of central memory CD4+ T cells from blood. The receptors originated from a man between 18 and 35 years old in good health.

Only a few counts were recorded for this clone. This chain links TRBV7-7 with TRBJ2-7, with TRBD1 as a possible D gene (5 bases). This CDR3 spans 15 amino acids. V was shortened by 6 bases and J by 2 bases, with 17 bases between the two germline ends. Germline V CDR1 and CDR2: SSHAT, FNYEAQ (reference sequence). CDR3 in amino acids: CASSPGQGPTYEQYF. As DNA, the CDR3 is TGTGCCAGCAGTCCAGGCCAGGGTCCTACCTACGAGCAGTACTTC.

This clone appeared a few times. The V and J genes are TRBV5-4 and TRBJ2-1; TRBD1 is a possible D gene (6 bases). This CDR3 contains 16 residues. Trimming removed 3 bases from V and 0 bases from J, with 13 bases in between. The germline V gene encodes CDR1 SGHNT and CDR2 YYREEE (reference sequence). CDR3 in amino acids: CASSSQGSISYNEQFF. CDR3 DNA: TGTGCCAGCAGCTCACAGGGTAGCATCTCCTACAATGAGCAGTTCTTC.

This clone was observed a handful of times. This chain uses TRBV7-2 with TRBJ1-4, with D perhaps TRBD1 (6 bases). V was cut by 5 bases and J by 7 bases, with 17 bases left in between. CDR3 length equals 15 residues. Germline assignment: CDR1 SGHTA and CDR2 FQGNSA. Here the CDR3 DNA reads TGTGCCAGCAGCGTACAGGGCCGGTGGGGTGAAAAACTGTTTTTT. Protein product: CASSVQGRWGEKLFF.

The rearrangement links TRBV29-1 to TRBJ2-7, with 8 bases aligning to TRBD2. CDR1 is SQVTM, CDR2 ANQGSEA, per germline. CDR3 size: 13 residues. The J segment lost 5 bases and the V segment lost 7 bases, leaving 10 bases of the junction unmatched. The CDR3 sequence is CSAGGRGDHEQYF. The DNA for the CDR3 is TGCAGCGCCGGGGGGCGGGGGGACCACGAGCAGTACTTC.

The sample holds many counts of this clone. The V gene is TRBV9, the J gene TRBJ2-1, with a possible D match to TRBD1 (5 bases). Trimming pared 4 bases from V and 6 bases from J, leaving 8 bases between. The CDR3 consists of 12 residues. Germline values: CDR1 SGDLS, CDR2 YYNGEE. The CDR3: CASSIQGNEQFF. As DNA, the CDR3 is TGTGCCAGCAGCATCCAGGGCAATGAGCAGTTCTTC.

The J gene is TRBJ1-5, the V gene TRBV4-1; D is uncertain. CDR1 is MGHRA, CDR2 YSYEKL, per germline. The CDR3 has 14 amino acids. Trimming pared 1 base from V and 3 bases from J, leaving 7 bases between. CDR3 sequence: CASSQGETNQPQHF. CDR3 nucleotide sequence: TGCGCCAGCAGCCAAGGGGAGACCAATCAGCCCCAGCATTTT.

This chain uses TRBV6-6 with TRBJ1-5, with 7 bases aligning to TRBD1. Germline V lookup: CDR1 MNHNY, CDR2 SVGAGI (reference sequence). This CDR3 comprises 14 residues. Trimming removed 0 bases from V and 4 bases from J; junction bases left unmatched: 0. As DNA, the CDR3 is TGTGCCAGCAGTTACTCGACAGGGAATCAGCCCCAGCATTTT. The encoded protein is CASSYSTGNQPQHF.

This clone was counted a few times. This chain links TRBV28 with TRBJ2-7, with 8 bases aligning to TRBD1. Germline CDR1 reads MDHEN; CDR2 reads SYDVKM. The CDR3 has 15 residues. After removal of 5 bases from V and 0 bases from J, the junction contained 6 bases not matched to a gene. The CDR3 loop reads CASSTRDRSSYEQYF. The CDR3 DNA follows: TGTGCCAGCAGTACCCGGGACAGGAGCTCCTACGAGCAGTACTTC.

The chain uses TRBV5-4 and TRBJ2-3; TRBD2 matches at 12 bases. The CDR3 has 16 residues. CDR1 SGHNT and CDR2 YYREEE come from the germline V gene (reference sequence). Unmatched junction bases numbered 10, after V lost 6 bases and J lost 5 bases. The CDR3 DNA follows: TGTGCCAGCACCATGGGGCTAGCGGGGGGGATAGATACGCAGTATTTT. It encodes CASTMGLAGGIDTQYF.

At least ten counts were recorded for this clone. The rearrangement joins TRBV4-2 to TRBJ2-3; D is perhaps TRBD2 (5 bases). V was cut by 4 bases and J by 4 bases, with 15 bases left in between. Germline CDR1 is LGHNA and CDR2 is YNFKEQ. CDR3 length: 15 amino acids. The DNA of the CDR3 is TGTGCCAGCAGCCCCGACGGGGTTGGGGCAGATACGCAGTATTTT. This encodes CASSPDGVGADTQYF.

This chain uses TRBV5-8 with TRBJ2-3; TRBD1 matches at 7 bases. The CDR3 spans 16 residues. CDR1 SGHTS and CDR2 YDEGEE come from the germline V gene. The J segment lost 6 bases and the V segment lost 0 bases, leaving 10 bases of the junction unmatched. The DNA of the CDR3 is TGTGCCAGCAGCTTGGACGGAGGTTCCAGGGGGGATACGCAGTATTTT. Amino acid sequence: CASSLDGGSRGDTQYF.

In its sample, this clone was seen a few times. The CDR3 here is CASSPDSEAKNIQYF. The CDR3 DNA is TGTGCCAGCTCACCGGACAGTGAAGCCAAAAACATTCAGTACTTC. J is TRBJ2-4 and V is TRBV6-6, with D perhaps TRBD1 (6 bases). V shed 8 bases and J shed 0 bases, with 14 bases lying between them. The CDR3 extends over 15 amino acids. Germline V CDR1 and CDR2: MNHNY, SVGAGI (reference sequence).

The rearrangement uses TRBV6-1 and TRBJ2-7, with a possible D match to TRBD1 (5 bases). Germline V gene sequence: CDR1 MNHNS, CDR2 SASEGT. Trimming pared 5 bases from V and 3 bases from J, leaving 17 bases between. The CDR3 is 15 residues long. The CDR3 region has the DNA TGTGCCAGCAGTCCATCGACAGCTACATACTACGAGCAGTACTTC. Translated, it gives CASSPSTATYYEQYF.

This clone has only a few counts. The CDR3 nucleotides are TGCGCCAGCAGCCAACTACGGGGGGCCGGTTACAATGAGCAGTTCTTC. Protein: CASSQLRGAGYNEQFF. The chain couples TRBV4-3 to TRBJ2-1; D might be TRBD2 (7 bases). The CDR3 has 16 amino acids. V gave up 2 bases and J gave up 4 bases, with 15 bases separating them. CDR1 is LGHNA and CDR2 is YSLEER in the germline V gene.

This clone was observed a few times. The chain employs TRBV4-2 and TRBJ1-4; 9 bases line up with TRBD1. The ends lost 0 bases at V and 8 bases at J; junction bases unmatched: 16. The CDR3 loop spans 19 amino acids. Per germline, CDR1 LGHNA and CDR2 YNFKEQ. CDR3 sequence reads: CASSQDISLSGQGREKLFF. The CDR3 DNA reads TGTGCCAGCAGCCAAGATATCAGTCTTAGTGGACAGGGGCGCGAAAAACTGTTTTTT.

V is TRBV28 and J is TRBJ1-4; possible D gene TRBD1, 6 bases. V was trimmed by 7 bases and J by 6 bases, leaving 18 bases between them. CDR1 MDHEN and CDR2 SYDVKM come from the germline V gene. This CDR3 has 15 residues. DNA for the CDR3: TGTGCCAGCAAGGGTTTTAGGGGGGGTGATGAAAAACTGTTTTTT. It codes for CASKGFRGGDEKLFF.

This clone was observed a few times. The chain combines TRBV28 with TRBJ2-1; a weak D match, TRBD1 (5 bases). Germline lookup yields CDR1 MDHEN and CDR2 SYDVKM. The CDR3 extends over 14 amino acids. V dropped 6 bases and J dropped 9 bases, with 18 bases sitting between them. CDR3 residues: CASSDPGRGGEQFF. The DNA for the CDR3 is TGTGCCAGCAGCGACCCTGGTAGGGGCGGTGAGCAGTTCTTC.

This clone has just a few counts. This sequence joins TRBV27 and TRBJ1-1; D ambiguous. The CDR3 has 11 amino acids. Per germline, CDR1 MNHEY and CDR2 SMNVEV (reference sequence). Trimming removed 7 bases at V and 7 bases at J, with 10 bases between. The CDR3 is CASKRNNEAFF. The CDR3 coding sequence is TGTGCCAGCAAGAGAAATAATGAAGCTTTCTTT.

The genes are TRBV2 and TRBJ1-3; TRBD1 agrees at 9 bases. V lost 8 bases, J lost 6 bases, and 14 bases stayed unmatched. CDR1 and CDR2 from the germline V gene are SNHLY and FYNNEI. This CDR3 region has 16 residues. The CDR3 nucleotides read TGTGCCAGCGTGCCACGGGTGGGACAGGGTCAAAACACCATATATTTT. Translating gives CASVPRVGQGQNTIYF.

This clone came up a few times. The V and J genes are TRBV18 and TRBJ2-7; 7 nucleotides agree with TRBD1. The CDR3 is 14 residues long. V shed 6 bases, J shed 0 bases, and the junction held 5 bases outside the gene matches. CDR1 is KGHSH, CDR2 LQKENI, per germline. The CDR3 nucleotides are TGTGCCAGCTCGACAGGGTTCTCCTCCTACGAGCAGTACTTC. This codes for CASSTGFSSYEQYF. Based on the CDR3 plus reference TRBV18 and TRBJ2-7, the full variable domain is NAGVMQNPRHLVRRRGQEARLRCSPMKGHSHVYWYRQLPEEGLKFMVYLQKENIIDESGMPKERFSAEFPKEGPSILRIQQVVRGDSAAYFCASSTGFSSYEQYFGPGTRLTVT.